This T cell receptor (beta chain) was recovered during a study of control samples from healthy donors and cancer patients. Some clones are missing from TCRdb's copy, which holds only in-frame ones; the method was immunoSEQ multiplex PCR. The sample yields roughly 68,000 clones, 83% seen once. Germline V gene data show CDR1 as SQVTM and CDR2 as ANQGSEA. Deletions cut 4 bases from V and 7 bases from J, with 19 bases between. This CDR3 has 15 amino acids. The V gene is TRBV29-1, the J gene TRBJ2-2; TRBD2 is a possible D gene (7 bases). This clonotype originated in a man in his sixties in good health. Sequenced material: blood. The CDR3 is CSVARTPGEGGELFF. The CDR3 nucleotides are TGCAGCGTTGCTAGGACACCAGGGGAGGGCGGGGAGCTGTTTTTT.